The clone carrying this T cell receptor beta chain was detected ten times or more. This sample was taken from a study of blood T cell repertoires in COVID-19. Study-level background: Whether acute or convalescent, the COVID-19 samples came from the United States, Italy and Spain. Nucleic acid was either cDNA or gDNA, and it came from T cells, B-cell-depleted T cells, or PBMCs.

In the original analysis: Reference gene primer amplification gave nucleated cell count estimates. Sequencing was performed with immunoSEQ multiplex PCR; in TCRdb, only in-frame clones are kept and a portion is missing. Clonal size and the V and J genes are those of that table, whereas D and trimming came from the DNA. Of tens of thousands of clones in the sample, around 75% are singletons; the top ten hold less than 30%. This TCR was sampled from a human donor in a cohort sampled during active COVID-19. Material: peripheral blood.

In DNA form, the CDR3 reads TGTGCCAGCAGCTTGGCGACTGTGGACACCGGGGAGCTGTTTTTT. Its translation: CASSLATVDTGELFF. The chain carries TRBV5-6 and TRBJ2-2; the D is unclear. The ends were cut back, 0 bases at V and 3 bases at J, with 9 bases in the middle. CDR3 size: 15 residues. Germline V gene data show CDR1 as SGHDT and CDR2 as YYEEEE.